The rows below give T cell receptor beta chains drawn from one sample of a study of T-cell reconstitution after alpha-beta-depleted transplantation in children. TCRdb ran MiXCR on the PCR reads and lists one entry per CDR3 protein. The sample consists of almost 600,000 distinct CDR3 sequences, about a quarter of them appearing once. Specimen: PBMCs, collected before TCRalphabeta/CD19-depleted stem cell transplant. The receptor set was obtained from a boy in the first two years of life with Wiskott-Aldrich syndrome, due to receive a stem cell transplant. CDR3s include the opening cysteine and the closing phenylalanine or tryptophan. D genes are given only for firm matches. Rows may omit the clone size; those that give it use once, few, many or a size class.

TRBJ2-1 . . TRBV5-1 CASSLDGQTYNEQFF TGCGCCAGCAGCTTGGATGGTCAGACCTACAATGAGCAGTTCTTC
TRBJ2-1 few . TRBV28 CASSLWGASYNEQFF TGTGCCAGCAGTTTATGGGGGGCCTCCTACAATGAGCAGTTCTTC
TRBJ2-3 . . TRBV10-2 CASSGNFITDTQYF TGCGCCAGCAGTGGGAACTTCATCACAGATACGCAGTATTTT
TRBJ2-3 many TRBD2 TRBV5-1 CASSSGLATDTQYF TGCGCCAGCAGCTCGGGACTAGCGACAGATACGCAGTATTTT
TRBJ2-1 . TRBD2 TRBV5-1 CASSLALAGGREQFF TGCGCCAGCAGCTTGGCCTTAGCGGGAGGGCGTGAGCAGTTCTTC
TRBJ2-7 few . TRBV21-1 CASSKGGGAYEQYF TGTGCCAGCAGCAAAGGGGGCGGGGCCTACGAGCAGTACTTC
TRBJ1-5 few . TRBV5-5 CASSRTGNNQPQHF TGTGCCAGCAGTCGCACAGGGAACAATCAGCCCCAGCATTTT
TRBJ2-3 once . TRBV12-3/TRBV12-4 CASSFWEARTDTQYF TGTGCCAGCAGTTTTTGGGAGGCCCGCACAGATACGCAGTATTTT
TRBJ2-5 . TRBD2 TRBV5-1 CASSLKLANQETQYF TGCGCCAGCAGCTTGAAACTAGCGAATCAAGAGACCCAGTACTTC
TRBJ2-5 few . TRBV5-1 CASSLPTQGPETQYF TGCGCCAGCAGCTTGCCAACCCAGGGGCCAGAGACCCAGTACTTC
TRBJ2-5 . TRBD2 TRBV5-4 CASSLGGEGRETQYF TGTGCCAGCAGCTTGGGTGGGGAGGGCAGGGAGACCCAGTACTTC
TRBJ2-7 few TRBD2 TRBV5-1 CASRNLMTSGYEQYF TGCGCCAGCAGAAACCTGATGACTAGCGGCTACGAGCAGTACTTC
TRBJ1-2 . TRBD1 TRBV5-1 CASSERQGEIYGYTF TGCGCCAGCAGCGAGCGACAGGGGGAGATCTATGGCTACACCTTC
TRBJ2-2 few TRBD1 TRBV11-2 CASSSQTGGTGELFF TGTGCCAGCAGCTCGCAGACAGGGGGCACCGGGGAGCTGTTTTTT
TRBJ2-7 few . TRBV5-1 CASRDSGIRDEQYF TGCGCCAGCCGCGATTCCGGGATCCGGGACGAGCAGTACTTC
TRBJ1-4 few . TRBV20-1 CSARQATNEKLFF TGCAGTGCTCGACAGGCGACTAATGAAAAACTGTTTTTT
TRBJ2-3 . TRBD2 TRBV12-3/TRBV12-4 CASSFISGAPRDTQYF TGTGCCAGCAGTTTTATTAGCGGGGCCCCCCGGGATACGCAGTATTTT
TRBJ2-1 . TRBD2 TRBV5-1 CASSPGTSGRFEQFF TGCGCCAGCAGCCCGGGGACTAGCGGGAGGTTTGAGCAGTTCTTC
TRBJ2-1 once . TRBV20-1 CSASGSSHNEQFF TGCAGTGCTAGCGGGAGTAGCCACAATGAGCAGTTCTTC
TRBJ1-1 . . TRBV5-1 CASSLMGGTMNTEAFF TGCGCCAGCAGCTTGATGGGCGGGACCATGAACACTGAAGCTTTCTTT
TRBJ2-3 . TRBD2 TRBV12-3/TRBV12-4 CASSMTGGLGDTQYF TGTGCCAGCAGTATGACGGGAGGGCTAGGAGATACGCAGTATTTT
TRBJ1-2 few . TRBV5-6 CASTSVPGVSYGYTF TGTGCCAGCACCTCGGTCCCAGGGGTATCCTATGGCTACACCTTC
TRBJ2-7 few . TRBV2 CASSDDQLEQYF TGTGCCAGCAGTGATGATCAGCTCGAGCAGTACTTC
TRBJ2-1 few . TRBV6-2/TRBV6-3 CASSYSMSRGEQFF TGTGCCAGCAGTTACTCGATGTCCAGGGGTGAGCAGTTCTTC
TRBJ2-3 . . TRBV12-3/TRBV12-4 CASSRPGTATDTQYF TGTGCCAGCAGCCGGCCCGGGACCGCCACAGATACGCAGTATTTT